The entry that follows covers one TCR beta chain sequence. What it binds is not known. This entry comes from a study of cytomegalovirus exposure and HLA in healthy donors. Study-wide points: In a later analysis, TCR beta V- and J-gene trimming was associated with a missense DCLRE1C variant.

Healthy bone marrow donors supplied every sample. Donors counted as nominally healthy when sampled, yet unrecorded immune exposures were likely. The CDR3 spans 13 residues. Germline CDR1 and CDR2: MNHEY and SVGAGI. Trimming left V 2 bases short and J 8 bases short, with 12 bases between. Researchers ran the PCR with 60 Vbeta and 13 Jbeta primers. Only in-frame clones appear in the TCRdb table, and some are missing; sequencing was by immunoSEQ multiplex PCR. The sample records approximately 150,000 clones, roughly 85% being singletons. The clonotype was recovered from a woman aged 25-40 years in good health and CMV-seronegative. This sequence joins TRBV6-5 and TRBJ1-2; no firm D call. Sequencing was performed on PBMCs. CDR3 amino acids: CASSYAGLYGYTF. The CDR3 DNA sequence: TGTGCCAGCAGTTACGCCGGTCTTTACGGCTACACCTTC.